This T cell receptor (beta chain) came from a study of beta chain features in type 1 diabetes. On the study more broadly: Summed over all samples, the examined sorted cells came to 85 million to 130 million. Study-level findings and limits: It was among patients, rather than healthy donors, that naive, central memory and Treg TCRB repertoires appeared more similar. Moderate yet significant TCRB CDR3 shortening was seen in Type 1 diabetes patients in all four CD4+ subsets.

Details on this clone: Its matching antigen is unknown. Other DNA sequences of this sample code for an identical CDR3.

Expressed TCRB transcripts were sequenced because the isolated RNA had all been reverse transcribed beforehand. Using immunoSEQ multiplex PCR, the repertoire was profiled, and TCRdb retains in-frame clones only, with some absent. The table has 500,000 to 800,000 clones, about an eighth seen once; the top ten hold more than 0.095%. V lost 0 bases and J lost 5, with 3 bases in between. The CDR3 extends over 11 amino acids. From germline, CDR1 is DFQATT and CDR2 SNEGSKA (reference sequence). The specimen was naive CD4+ T cells from blood. The clonotype originates from a man younger than 40 with type 1 diabetes. The rearrangement uses TRBV20-1 and TRBJ2-3; D uncertain. The CDR3 DNA reads as TGCAGTGCTAGAGAAGGAGATACGCAGTATTTT. It specifies CSAREGDTQYF.